The T cell receptor beta chain under discussion was sequenced for a study of blood T cells in healthy people across ages. The authors ran a second PCR of 7 to 11 cycles using a sample-barcoded 5' primer and a J-beta primer mix. Sequencing yielded, for each sample, at least 2.5 million paired-end reads carrying CDR3. TCRdb reprocessed the 5' RACE reads via MiXCR and lists one record per CDR3 protein. The table has about 1,800,000 distinct CDR3 sequences, approximately 30% seen once. Study outcomes and limitations: Per-million-T-cell TCR beta diversity fell roughly linearly with age.

As regards this clonotype: The antigen is undetermined. A much larger clone differs by one base, so this may be a read error.

In germline, CDR1 is SQVTM, CDR2 ANQGSEA. The CDR3 contains 14 residues. This receptor was obtained from a woman under 40 in good health. The chain links TRBV29-1 to TRBJ1-2, with 7 bases aligning to TRBD1. Input material: blood. CDR3 DNA: TGCAGCGTTGGACGGACAGGCGATAACTATGGCTGCACCTTC. Residues: CSVGRTGDNYGCTF. The whole variable domain, filled in from reference TRBV29-1 and TRBJ1-2, reads SAVISQKPSRDICQRGTSLTIQCQVDSQVTMMFWYRQQPGQSLTLIATANQGSEATYESGFVIDKFPISRPNLTFSTLTVSNMSPEDSSIYLCSVGRTGDNYGCTFGSGTRLTVV.